The rows below give T cell receptor beta chains drawn from one sample of a study of cytomegalovirus exposure and HLA in healthy donors. This table comes from immunoSEQ multiplex PCR, and its TCRdb copy is limited to in-frame clones, with some not included. The table records about 120,000 clones, about 62% of them present only once. Sequencing was performed on PBMCs. The receptor source for this set is a woman aged 40 to 50 in good health and CMV-seropositive. The CDR3 runs from the conserved cysteine through the conserved F or W. D genes are given only for firm matches. Where a row states a size, it is once, few, many or the class of an expanded clone; other rows omit it.

J gene,clone size,D gene,V gene,CDR3 DNA,CDR3 protein
TRBJ2-7,.,.,TRBV29-1,TGCAGCGTTTCTGCGGGACGGGACAGTAGTTTATACGAGCAGTACTTC,CSVSAGRDSSLYEQYF
TRBJ2-1,.,TRBD2,TRBV19,TGTGCCAGTAGTATCCTAGCGGGAAGCTCCTACAATGAGCAGTTCTTC,CASSILAGSSYNEQFF
TRBJ2-2,.,TRBD2,TRBV5-4,TGTGCCAGCAGCTTGGTGGGCGGGAGGGCCGTCGGGGAGCTGTTTTTT,CASSLVGGRAVGELFF
TRBJ1-1,few,TRBD1,TRBV19,TGTGCCAGTAGTATTCGGCAGGGGGGCGTGAACACTGAAGCTTTCTTT,CASSIRQGGVNTEAFF
TRBJ2-5,.,TRBD2,TRBV28,TGTGCCAGCACCCTCGGCTGGGTAGCGGGCCAAGAGACCCAGTACTTC,CASTLGWVAGQETQYF
TRBJ1-1,.,.,TRBV14,TGTGCCAGCAGCCAACCAAGAGGTGACCCACATATAGGCACTGAAGCTTTCTTT,CASSQPRGDPHIGTEAFF
TRBJ2-5,.,TRBD2,TRBV30,TGTGCCTGGTCAAGCGGGGGGGCCGCGGAGACCCAGTACTTC,CAWSSGGAAETQYF
TRBJ2-5,.,.,TRBV5-1,TGCGCCAGCAGCTTGAACGGGAAGGAGACCCAGTACTTC,CASSLNGKETQYF
TRBJ1-5,.,TRBD1,TRBV10-3,TGTGCCATCAGTGGATCCGGGACAGGGGATCAGCCCCAGCATTTT,CAISGSGTGDQPQHF
TRBJ2-3,.,.,TRBV2,TGTGCCAGCAAAAGGGACATTAGCACAGATACGCAGTATTTT,CASKRDISTDTQYF
TRBJ2-1,.,TRBD2,TRBV2,TGTGCCAGCAGGGAAAGACTAGCGAGCAATGAGCAGTTCTTC,CASRERLASNEQFF
TRBJ1-2,.,.,TRBV28,TGTGCCAGCAGCCCGGGGGGAGAGACCTATGGCTACACCTTC,CASSPGGETYGYTF
TRBJ2-7,once,TRBD1,TRBV6-1,TGTGCCAGCGCCTGGACAGGGTCCTACGAGCAGTACTTC,CASAWTGSYEQYF
TRBJ1-1,.,TRBD1,TRBV25-1,TGTGCCAGCAAAGGGAAGGGGGCGCAGGACACTGAAGCTTTCTTT,CASKGKGAQDTEAFF
TRBJ2-1,.,TRBD2,TRBV9,TGTGCCAGCAGCCCGTCGGGAGGCTCCTACAATGAGCAGTTCTTC,CASSPSGGSYNEQFF
TRBJ1-1,.,TRBD1,TRBV6-6,TGTGCCAGCAGTTTTCTGACAGGGCCCACTGAAGCTTTCTTT,CASSFLTGPTEAFF
TRBJ2-7,.,.,TRBV6-5,TGTGCCAGCAAACTACAGGGTGGGAACGAGCAGTACTTC,CASKLQGGNEQYF
TRBJ1-1,.,.,TRBV2,TGTGCCAGCAGTGAATGGGGGGAAAGGACTGAAGCTTTCTTT,CASSEWGERTEAFF
TRBJ1-2,.,TRBD1,TRBV28,TGTGCCAGCAGTTGGGGACAGGCTTATGGCTACACCTTC,CASSWGQAYGYTF
TRBJ2-1,.,TRBD2,TRBV5-1,TGCGCCAGCAGCTTGGCTAGCGGGGATTACAATGAGCAGTTCTTC,CASSLASGDYNEQFF
TRBJ2-2,few,TRBD2,TRBV28,TGTGCCAGCAGTTTGCAGACTAGCGGGAGGGTAAACACCGGGGAGCTGTTTTTT,CASSLQTSGRVNTGELFF
TRBJ2-7,.,TRBD1,TRBV6-5,TGTGCCAGCAGTTTTGCTAGGGGGCGACCCTCCTACGAGCAGTACTTC,CASSFARGRPSYEQYF
TRBJ1-1,.,.,TRBV5-1,TGCGCCAGCAGCTTAGGACAGCCGAACACTGAAGCTTTCTTT,CASSLGQPNTEAFF